Below, 20 T cell receptor beta chains from the same sample are listed, as sequenced in a study of vaccination and CD4 T cells after COVID-19. The treatment denotes: approximately nine-day PBMC culture with coronavirus spike peptide pools or control peptides (ViraFEST assay). Oncomine TCR Beta short-read sequencing was applied to DNA from cultured CD4+ T cells. TCRdb recomputed calls from the PCR reads with MiXCR, one row per CDR3 protein. This table has approximately 6,000 distinct CDR3 sequences, roughly 60% appearing once. These receptors are not linked to any known antigen. Sequences were obtained from CD4+ T cells from blood, cultured in vitro. The receptors were gathered from a human donor who had recovered from COVID-19.

The chain combines TRBV10-3 with TRBJ1-1; 8 positions match TRBD1. The CDR3 runs to 14 residues. Germline CDR1 reads ENHRY; CDR2 reads SYGVKD. J gave up 1 base and V 6 bases, and 4 bases lay outside the gene matches. The CDR3 is CAIRRTGQNTEAFF. Here the CDR3 DNA reads TGTGCCATCAGACGGACAGGGCAGAACACTGAAGCTTTCTTT.

The chain employs TRBV10-3 and TRBJ1-5; the match to TRBD1 covers 7 bases. The CDR3 sequence is 14 residues long. The germline gives CDR1 ENHRY, CDR2 SYGVKD. After removal of 6 bases from V and 0 bases from J, the junction contained 2 bases not matched to a gene. In DNA, the CDR3 is TGTGCCATCAGAGGACAGGATAGCAATCAGCCCCAGCATTTT. It codes for CAIRGQDSNQPQHF.

This clonotype was picked up a small number of times. The chain has TRBV24-1 and TRBJ2-1; D gene uncertain. Trimming removed 2 bases from V and 6 bases from J, with 19 bases in between. The CDR3 has 17 residues. CDR1 is KGHDR and CDR2 is SFDVKD in the germline V gene. The CDR3 loop reads CATSDSRARMAPNEQFF. CDR3 coding DNA: TGTGCCACCAGTGATTCCCGGGCGAGAATGGCACCCAATGAGCAGTTCTTC.

This clonotype was seen a few times. At one end the junction does not follow the germline gene, possibly because of a read error. The chain links TRBV6-2 or TRBV6-3 to TRBJ1-2; 8 nucleotides match TRBD1. The V gene's germline CDR1 is MNHEY and CDR2 SVGEGT. The CDR3 is made up of 12 amino acids. The CDR3 region has the DNA TGTGCCAGCAGTCCGGGACAGGTATTTACTGACTTC. Translating it yields CASSPGQVFTDF.

This chain links TRBV7-9 with TRBJ1-6, with 9 bases that match TRBD1. J lost 7 bases, V lost 5 bases, and 3 bases had no gene match. The germline gives CDR1 SEHNR, CDR2 FQNEAQ (reference sequence). This CDR3 is built from 14 residues. DNA of the CDR3: TGTGCCAGCAGCACCGGACAGGGGAATTCACCCCTCCACTTT. This codes for CASSTGQGNSPLHF.

The V gene is TRBV6-1, the J gene TRBJ1-2, with 8 bases identical to TRBD1. The CDR3 spans 13 residues. Trimming at V came to 1 base and at J to 9 bases, leaving 4 bases not matched to a gene. In germline, CDR1 is MNHNS, CDR2 SASEGT. CDR3: CASSEDRTGSYTF. The CDR3 nucleotides are TGTGCCAGCAGTGAAGATAGGACAGGGAGCTACACCTTC.

Written as DNA, the CDR3 is TGTGCCAGCAGTGGGGTCGTGAGCTCCTATAATTCACCCCTCCACTTT. Protein product: CASSGVVSSYNSPLHF. The chain joins TRBV6-2 or TRBV6-3 to TRBJ1-6, with D unclear. Trimming shortened V by 5 bases and J by 0 bases, and 11 bases separated the two germline ends. Germline V gene sequence: CDR1 MNHEY, CDR2 SVGEGT. This CDR3 region has 16 residues.

The V gene is TRBV29-1, the J gene TRBJ1-2, with 9 bases aligning to TRBD1. V dropped 4 bases and J dropped 6; count of bases not matched to a gene: 12. The CDR3 is 15 residues long. Germline lookup yields CDR1 SQVTM and CDR2 ANQGSEA. CDR3 in amino acids: CSVASLGTGRNGYTF. DNA of the CDR3: TGCAGCGTTGCGTCCCTCGGGACAGGGAGGAATGGCTACACCTTC.

This clonotype was recorded a few times. This rearrangement joins TRBV19 to TRBJ2-3; 14 nucleotides agree with TRBD2. V lost 3 bases to trimming and J lost 2 bases; unmatched junction nucleotides: 4. The CDR3 extends over 17 amino acids. The germline CDR1 and CDR2 sequences are LNHDA and SQIVND (reference sequence). This CDR3 reads CASSIRLAGGITDTQYF. The CDR3 nucleotides read TGTGCCAGTAGTATCCGACTAGCGGGGGGGATCACAGATACGCAGTATTTT.

The chain is built from TRBV20-1 and TRBJ2-7; weak D call: TRBD2 (6 bases). Germline loops: CDR1 DFQATT, CDR2 SNEGSKA (reference sequence). CDR3 length equals 18 residues. Trimming pared 6 bases from V and 4 bases from J, leaving 31 bases between. The CDR3 DNA reads as TGCAGTGCCCAAGGGGCCCTTAGCGGCCGACCGACGAAGTACGAGCAGTACTTC. Its translation: CSAQGALSGRPTKYEQYF.

The chain employs TRBV30 and TRBJ1-6; D is ambiguous. The germline CDR1 and CDR2 sequences are GTSNPN and SVGIG (reference sequence). Between the trimmed V and J ends, which lost 0 bases and 6 bases, there was a span of 9 bases. The CDR3 extends over 14 amino acids. The CDR3 nucleotides read TGTGCCTGGAGTGTAACAGTTTCTAATTCACCCCTCCACTTT. Its translation is CAWSVTVSNSPLHF. The complete variable domain, with remaining parts taken from reference TRBV30 and TRBJ1-6, reads SQTIHQWPATLVQPVGSPLSLECTVEGTSNPNLYWYRQAAGRGLQLLFYSVGIGQISSEVPQNLSASRPQDRQFILSSKKLLLSDSGFYLCAWSVTVSNSPLHFGNGTRLTVT.

V gene TRBV27 combines with J gene TRBJ1-1; D is uncertain. CDR3 length equals 14 residues. V lost 5 bases and J lost 4, with 14 bases in between. The germline V gene has CDR1 MNHEY and CDR2 SMNVEV (reference sequence). DNA of the CDR3: TGTGCCAGCAGTCCAGCGAGAGGGAGCACTGAAGCTTTCTTT. Translation gives CASSPARGSTEAFF.

V usage is TRBV2 and J usage is TRBJ2-2; 7 bases align to TRBD2. Germline loops: CDR1 SNHLY, CDR2 FYNNEI. This CDR3 contains 14 residues. Unmatched junction bases numbered 3, after V lost 4 bases and J lost 4 bases. CDR3 nucleotide sequence: TGTGCCAGCAGTGCACTAGCGAGCACCGGGGAGCTGTTTTTT. Translation gives CASSALASTGELFF.

The rearrangement joins TRBV7-8 to TRBJ1-5, with 10 bases matching TRBD1. CDR1 is SGHVS and CDR2 is FQNEAQ in the germline V gene. The CDR3 runs to 15 residues. The J segment lost 6 bases and the V segment lost 5 bases, leaving 7 bases of the junction unmatched. The chain's CDR3 is CASSRGTGAPQPQHF. CDR3 in DNA: TGTGCCAGCAGCCGGGGGACAGGGGCTCCTCAGCCCCAGCATTTT.

J is TRBJ1-3 and V is TRBV6-9, with D perhaps TRBD1 (5 bases). Germline loops: CDR1 MNHGY, CDR2 SVAAGI. The CDR3 sequence is 17 residues long. V lost 7 bases to trimming and J lost 0 bases, with 19 bases between them. Here the CDR3 reads CASKRGRDHSSGNTIYF. The CDR3 DNA follows: TGTGCCAGCAAAAGGGGCCGGGACCATTCCTCTGGAAACACCATATATTTT.

This clonotype was observed a few times. The V gene is TRBV25-1, the J gene TRBJ1-6, with D maybe TRBD1 (5 bases). V shed 2 bases and J shed 9 bases, with 11 bases lying between them. This CDR3 is 14 amino acids long. CDR1 and CDR2 from the germline V gene are MGHDK and SYGVNS. CDR3 protein: CASSETGLSSPLHF. In DNA form, the CDR3 reads TGTGCCAGCAGTGAAACAGGCTTAAGTTCACCCCTCCACTTT.

The chain is built from TRBV30 and TRBJ2-7; no reliable D call. The CDR3 has 12 residues. CDR1 is GTSNPN, CDR2 SVGIG, per germline (reference sequence). Trimming pared 3 bases from V and 5 bases from J, leaving 11 bases between. CDR3 loop: CAWRRVANEQYF. The CDR3 bases are TGTGCCTGGAGACGGGTCGCTAACGAGCAGTACTTC.

V is TRBV5-4 and J is TRBJ1-2, with TRBD1 as a possible D gene (5 bases). Germline CDR1 is SGHNT and CDR2 is YYREEE (reference sequence). V gave up 3 bases and J gave up 2 bases, with 14 bases separating them. The CDR3 consists of 15 residues. DNA of the CDR3: TGTGCCAGCAGCTGGACGGGCAGGGAAAACTATGGCTACACCTTC. It specifies CASSWTGRENYGYTF.

The chain uses TRBV19 and TRBJ1-2; D is unresolved. The germline V and J ends were trimmed by 2 bases and 7 bases, with 11 bases remaining between them. CDR3 length: 13 amino acids. The germline CDR1 and CDR2 sequences are LNHDA and SQIVND (reference sequence). CDR3 sequence reads: CASSISGLVGYTF. The CDR3 DNA follows: TGTGCCAGTAGTATATCAGGCTTGGTTGGCTACACCTTC.

This clonotype was counted between two and nine times. The chain employs TRBV20-1 and TRBJ2-3; 10 bases are a match to TRBD2. Germline trimming cut 6 bases from V and 4 bases from J; bases unmatched to any gene: 13. Germline V CDR1 and CDR2: DFQATT, SNEGSKA (reference sequence). The CDR3 consists of 16 residues. The CDR3 bases are TGCAGTGCACCGCAGTTTCTAGCGGGAGAGGCAGATACGCAGTATTTT. It encodes CSAPQFLAGEADTQYF.